This TCR beta chain was identified during a study of T cell changes during pregnancy in multiple sclerosis. From germline, CDR1 is SGDLS and CDR2 YYNGEE. This CDR3 spans 15 amino acids. J was trimmed by 5 bases and V by 3 bases; bases with no gene match: 9. Repertoires were generated with immunoSEQ multiplex PCR, while TCRdb's copy carries only in-frame clones and drops some. Here the sample spans about 24,000 clones, approximately 86% being singletons. The gene calls are TRBV9 and TRBJ2-5; 8 bases align to TRBD1. The receptor's source is a female donor in good health, enrolled as a control in a pregnancy study. This sample comprised CD8+ T cells from peripheral blood mononuclear cells, obtained in the first trimester of pregnancy. The CDR3 here is CASSGRQGARETQYF. The CDR3 DNA follows: TGTGCCAGCAGCGGGAGGCAGGGGGCGAGGGAGACCCAGTACTTC.